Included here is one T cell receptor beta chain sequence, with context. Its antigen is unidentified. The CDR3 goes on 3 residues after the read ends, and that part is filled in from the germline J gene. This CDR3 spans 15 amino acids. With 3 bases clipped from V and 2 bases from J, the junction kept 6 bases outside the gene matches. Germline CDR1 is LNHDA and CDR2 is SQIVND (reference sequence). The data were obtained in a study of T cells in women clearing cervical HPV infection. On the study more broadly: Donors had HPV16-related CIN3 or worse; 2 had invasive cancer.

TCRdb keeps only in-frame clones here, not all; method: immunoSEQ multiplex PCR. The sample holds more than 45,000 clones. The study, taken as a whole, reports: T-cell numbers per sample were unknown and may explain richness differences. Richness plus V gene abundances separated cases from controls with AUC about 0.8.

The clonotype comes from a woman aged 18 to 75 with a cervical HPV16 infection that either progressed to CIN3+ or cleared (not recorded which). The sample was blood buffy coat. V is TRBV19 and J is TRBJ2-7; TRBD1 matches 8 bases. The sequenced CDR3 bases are TGTGCCAGTAGTATCGGGACAGGAGGAACCTACGAG. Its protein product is CASSIGTGGTYE. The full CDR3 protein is CASSIGTGGTYEQYF.